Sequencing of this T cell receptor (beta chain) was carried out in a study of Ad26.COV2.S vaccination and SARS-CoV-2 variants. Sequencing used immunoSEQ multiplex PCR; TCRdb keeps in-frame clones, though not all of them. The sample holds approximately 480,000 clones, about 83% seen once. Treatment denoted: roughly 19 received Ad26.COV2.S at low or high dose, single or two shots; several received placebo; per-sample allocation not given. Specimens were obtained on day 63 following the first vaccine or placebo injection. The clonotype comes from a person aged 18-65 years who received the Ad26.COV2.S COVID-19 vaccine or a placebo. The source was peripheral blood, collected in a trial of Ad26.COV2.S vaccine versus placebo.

The CDR3 sequence: CASSIKSTGQETQYF. For the CDR3, the DNA is TGTGCCAGTAGTATCAAGTCCACAGGGCAGGAGACCCAGTACTTC. J is TRBJ2-5 and V is TRBV19; TRBD1 might be the D (6 bases). From germline, CDR1 is LNHDA and CDR2 SQIVND (reference sequence). The CDR3 has 15 residues. Trimming pared 3 bases from V and 5 bases from J, leaving 16 bases between.